This TCR beta chain stems from a study of blood T cell repertoires in COVID-19. Across the study: Material from acute and convalescent COVID-19 was sourced from the United States, Italy and Spain. T cells, B-cell-depleted T cells, or PBMCs provided the cDNA or gDNA that served as material.

Original processing notes: Reference gene primer amplification in the assay estimated nucleated cell counts. Measured with immunoSEQ multiplex PCR; TCRdb has only the in-frame clones, and not every one. V, J and clone size derive from that table, while D and trimming were established from the DNA sequence. Of around 350,000 clones listed, approximately 86% were seen once; the top ten hold around 3%. Sequencing input: peripheral blood. The sequence derives from a human donor in a cohort sampled during active COVID-19.

The chain's CDR3 is CASSQLGNRGGSQGTQYF. CDR3 DNA sequence: TGTGCCAGCAGCCAACTCGGCAATCGGGGGGGGTCGCAGGGGACCCAGTACTTC. The rearrangement links TRBV7-2 to TRBJ2-5; 8 bases map to TRBD2. The CDR3 is 18 residues long. Germline lookup yields CDR1 SGHTA and CDR2 FQGNSA. V was clipped by 5 bases and J by 7 bases; unmatched bases: 21.